The next 27 T cell receptor beta chains were all read from a single sample in a study of T-cell memory formation after mild COVID-19. One entry per CDR3 protein, called by TCRdb with MiXCR from the 5' RACE reads. The data contain over 300,000 distinct CDR3 sequences, 20% to 25% of them singletons. Sequenced material: PBMCs or a T cell subset sorted from them (not recorded which). The source is a young man who had mild COVID-19 (a few samples of this study predate the infection). Cell type and time point are not known.

DNA for the CDR3: TGCGCCAGCAGCCAAACCCGGGACAGATACAATGAGCAGTTCTTC. Amino acid sequence: CASSQTRDRYNEQFF. The rearrangement links TRBV4-1 to TRBJ2-1; 7 bases fit TRBD1. V was pared by 2 bases and J by 4 bases, with 5 bases of the junction left unmatched. The CDR3 loop spans 15 amino acids. Germline assignment: CDR1 MGHRA and CDR2 YSYEKL.

J is TRBJ2-5 and V is TRBV4-3; TRBD2 aligns across 7 bases. The length of the CDR3 is 14 residues. V shed 0 bases and J 4 bases; nucleotides not matched to a gene: 2. CDR1 and CDR2 (germline): LGHNA, YSLEER. Written as DNA, the CDR3 is TGCGCCAGCAGCCAAGATTCTAGCGGAGAGACCCAGTACTTC. This gives the protein CASSQDSSGETQYF.

The rearrangement uses TRBV3-1 and TRBJ2-3; D is ambiguous. CDR3 length: 14 residues. Trimming cost V 6 bases and J 0 bases, with 10 bases left between them. The germline V gene has CDR1 LGHDT and CDR2 YNNKEL (reference sequence). The CDR3, as DNA: TGTGCCAGCAGTCGACAACTGAGCACAGATACGCAGTATTTT. It is translated as CASSRQLSTDTQYF.

The chain has TRBV12-3 or TRBV12-4 and TRBJ2-2; D unresolved. This CDR3 contains 15 residues. The V end lost 7 bases, the J end lost 5 bases, and 17 bases lay between the germline ends. The CDR3 nucleotides are TGTGCCAGCACCCTAGAGACCTCTGGGACCGGGGAGCTGTTTTTT. Encoded protein: CASTLETSGTGELFF.

The chain carries TRBV4-3 and TRBJ2-2, with a possible D match to TRBD2 (6 bases). This CDR3 is built from 16 residues. Trimming took off 1 base at V and 0 bases at J, with 9 bases between the two ends. Germline V gives CDR1 LGHNA, CDR2 YSLEER. This CDR3 reads CASSQGTMTNTGELFF. The CDR3 DNA is TGCGCCAGCAGCCAAGGGACTATGACGAACACCGGGGAGCTGTTTTTT.

Here the CDR3 reads CASSRRNWRNTGELFF. The CDR3 coding sequence is TGTGCCAGCAGTCGGCGGAACTGGCGGAACACCGGGGAGCTGTTTTTT. The chain joins TRBV28 to TRBJ2-2; D not resolved. Germline CDR1 is MDHEN and CDR2 is SYDVKM. This CDR3 has 16 residues. The V end was cut by 5 bases, the J end by 1 base, with 14 bases between.

The chain links TRBV10-3 to TRBJ2-7; D not resolved. V lost 6 bases to trimming and J lost 2 bases, with 5 bases between them. From germline, CDR1 is ENHRY and CDR2 SYGVKD. This CDR3 region has 11 residues. As DNA, the CDR3 is TGTGCCATCAGCGGCACCTACGAGCAGTACTTC. It codes for CAISGTYEQYF.

This clonotype was observed a handful of times. The rearrangement joins TRBV5-5 to TRBJ2-3; D unresolved. CDR1 and CDR2 (germline): SGHKS, YYEKEE (reference sequence). The CDR3 has 15 residues. Trimming removed 4 bases at V and 1 base at J, with 13 bases between. The DNA for the CDR3 is TGTGCCAGCAGCCTCGGTACTCCCGGCACAGATACGCAGTATTTT. Translated, it gives CASSLGTPGTDTQYF.

This chain connects TRBV6-2 or TRBV6-3 to TRBJ1-1; unclear D gene. The CDR3 is made up of 14 amino acids. V lost 6 bases to trimming and J lost 4 bases, with 15 bases between them. Germline lookup yields CDR1 MNHEY and CDR2 SVGEGT. DNA for the CDR3: TGTGCCAGCAGCAGGCTGGTGGCGGGCACTGAAGCTTTCTTT. Translating it yields CASSRLVAGTEAFF.

This clonotype was counted between two and nine times. The gene calls are TRBV7-6 and TRBJ2-5; 9 positions match TRBD2. V trimming: 3 bases; J trimming: 5 bases; junction bases outside the gene matches: 7. Germline CDR1 is SGHVS and CDR2 is FNYEAQ. The CDR3 has 15 amino acids. In DNA, the CDR3 is TGTGCCAGCAGCTTTGCCCTAGCGGGGAGCGAGACCCAGTACTTC. Encoded protein: CASSFALAGSETQYF.

The chain combines TRBV7-2 with TRBJ2-4, with 7 bases aligning to TRBD1. Germline-derived CDR1 and CDR2 are SGHTA and FQGNSA. This CDR3 has 15 residues. Trimming cost V 1 base and J 5 bases; bases outside gene matches: 5. CDR3 sequence: CASSLGGGLQNIQYF. CDR3 DNA: TGTGCCAGCAGCTTAGGAGGGGGCCTCCAAAACATTCAGTACTTC.

This clonotype was observed a handful of times. V gene TRBV7-9 combines with J gene TRBJ1-5, with TRBD1 identical over 7 bases. Trimming cost V 4 bases and J 1 base; bases outside gene matches: 7. CDR1 is SEHNR, CDR2 FQNEAQ, per germline (reference sequence). CDR3 length equals 16 residues. As DNA, the CDR3 is TGTGCCAGCAGCTCTGACAGGGACGGGAGCAATCAGCCCCAGCATTTT. Its protein product is CASSSDRDGSNQPQHF.

The chain has TRBV7-2 and TRBJ2-4, with a possible D match to TRBD2 (6 bases). The ends were cut back, 3 bases at V and 6 bases at J, with 12 bases in the middle. This CDR3 is 14 amino acids long. CDR1 SGHTA and CDR2 FQGNSA come from the germline V gene. This chain's CDR3 is CASSLGGVVNIQYF. CDR3 DNA: TGTGCCAGCAGCTTGGGCGGGGTGGTAAACATTCAGTACTTC. The complete variable domain, with remaining parts taken from reference TRBV7-2 and TRBJ2-4, reads GAGVSQSPSNKVTEKGKDVELRCDPISGHTALYWYRQSLGQGLEFLIYFQGNSAPDKSGLPSDRFSAERTGGSVSTLTIQRTQQEDSAVYLCASSLGGVVNIQYFGAGTRLSVL.

The chain is built from TRBV7-2 and TRBJ1-2; 7 bases agree with TRBD1. Germline CDR1 SGHTA, CDR2 FQGNSA. Unmatched junction bases numbered 9, after V lost 1 base and J lost 4 bases. The CDR3 has 16 amino acids. CDR3 loop: CASSLGTTGAPYGYTF. CDR3 sequence (DNA): TGTGCCAGCAGCTTAGGGACTACAGGGGCCCCCTATGGCTACACCTTC.

This clonotype was observed a few times. The chain is built from TRBV7-9 and TRBJ2-5; D not resolved. This CDR3 is built from 14 residues. Trimming took off 5 bases at V and 5 bases at J, with 15 bases between the two ends. Germline-derived CDR1 and CDR2 are SEHNR and FQNEAQ (reference sequence). The CDR3 sequence is CASSTDGYLETQYF. In nucleotides, the CDR3 is TGTGCCAGCAGCACAGATGGTTACCTGGAGACCCAGTACTTC.

Only a few counts were recorded for this clonotype. V is TRBV7-2 and J is TRBJ2-3; a possible D gene is TRBD2 (5 bases). Germline CDR1 SGHTA, CDR2 FQGNSA. There are 13 residues in the CDR3. Deletions cut 6 bases from V and 1 base from J, with 8 bases between. As DNA, the CDR3 is TGTGCCAGCAGGTTGAGGGGCACAGATACGCAGTATTTT. Translated, it gives CASRLRGTDTQYF.

V is TRBV21-1 and J is TRBJ2-5. TRBV21-1 is annotated as a pseudogene. The CDR3 covers 15 residues. The CDR3 spells CASSKARGYQETQYF. The CDR3 DNA is TGTGCCAGCAGCAAAGCGCGGGGTTACCAAGAGACCCAGTACTTC.

Ten or more counts support this clonotype. The chain employs TRBV5-1 and TRBJ1-2; the D is unclear. Germline V gene lookup returns CDR1 SGHRS and CDR2 YFSETQ. This CDR3 spans 14 amino acids. V gave up 0 bases and J gave up 2 bases, with 8 bases separating them. DNA of the CDR3: TGCGCCAGCAGCTTGGTACAGTCCAACTATGGCTACACCTTC. As protein: CASSLVQSNYGYTF.

The chain recombines TRBV7-9 with TRBJ1-2; D uncertain. Germline CDR1 SEHNR, CDR2 FQNEAQ (reference sequence). The CDR3 has 15 amino acids. Trimming pared 1 base from V and 0 bases from J, leaving 9 bases between. The CDR3, as DNA: TGTGCCAGCAGCTTAGGGACTGGAGCTAACTATGGCTACACCTTC. Encoded protein: CASSLGTGANYGYTF. The variable domain in full, with the rest retrieved from reference TRBV7-9 and TRBJ1-2, is DTGVSQNPRHKITKRGQNVTFRCDPISEHNRLYWYRQTLGQGPEFLTYFQNEAQLEKSRLLSDRFSAERPKGSFSTLEIQRTEQGDSAMYLCASSLGTGANYGYTFGSGTRLTVV.

The chain is built from TRBV12-3 or TRBV12-4 and TRBJ1-2, with D possibly TRBD1 on 5 matching bases. This CDR3 region has 14 residues. V was clipped by 5 bases and J by 4 bases, with 14 bases between them. CDR3: CASSPSGTLYGYTF. The DNA of the CDR3 is TGTGCCAGCAGTCCCTCCGGGACTCTCTATGGCTACACCTTC.

The chain joins TRBV7-2 to TRBJ1-2, with TRBD1 as a possible D gene (6 bases). The V end lost 0 bases, the J end lost 4 bases, and 15 bases lay between the germline ends. This CDR3 region has 16 residues. Germline lookup yields CDR1 SGHTA and CDR2 FQGNSA. CDR3: CASSLATDSETYGYTF. In DNA form, the CDR3 reads TGTGCCAGCAGCTTAGCTACGGACAGCGAAACCTATGGCTACACCTTC.

This clonotype was seen a handful of times. This chain uses TRBV9 with TRBJ1-5; TRBD1 agrees at 9 bases. The CDR3 length is 15 residues. The germline CDR1 and CDR2 sequences are SGDLS and YYNGEE. Trimming took 0 bases from V and 8 from J; bases not matched to a gene: 6. The CDR3 loop is CASSVEGTGREPQHF. CDR3 DNA sequence: TGTGCCAGCAGCGTAGAAGGGACAGGGAGGGAGCCCCAGCATTTT.

This clonotype was seen only a few times. The chain couples TRBV12-3 or TRBV12-4 to TRBJ2-7; D unresolved. V gave up 5 bases and J gave up 6 bases, with 14 bases separating them. This CDR3 has 13 residues. CDR3 DNA sequence: TGTGCCAGCAGTCTATCCCCCGTCGCCGAGCAGTACTTC. It specifies CASSLSPVAEQYF.

The genes are TRBV5-1 and TRBJ1-5, with 7 bases aligning to TRBD1. With 4 bases clipped from V and 9 bases from J, the junction kept 10 bases outside the gene matches. The CDR3 consists of 14 residues. Germline CDR1 SGHRS, CDR2 YFSETQ. Written as DNA, the CDR3 is TGCGCCAGCAGCCCTACGACAGGGAACGGGCCCCAGCATTTT. Encoded protein: CASSPTTGNGPQHF.

This clonotype showed up just a few times. CDR3 coding DNA: TGTGCCAGCACCAAACCCGACGGTTACGAGCAGTACTTC. It specifies CASTKPDGYEQYF. The chain has TRBV7-2 and TRBJ2-7, with D unclear. The CDR3 totals 13 residues. V lost 7 bases and J 4 bases, leaving 14 bases between the germline ends. Per the germline V gene, CDR1 is SGHTA and CDR2 is FQGNSA.

There are a few counts of this clonotype. The chain couples TRBV5-1 to TRBJ2-7; possibly TRBD1 for D (7 bases). Between the trimmed V and J ends, which lost 3 bases and 6 bases, there was a span of 13 bases. From germline, CDR1 is SGHRS and CDR2 YFSETQ. There are 13 residues in the CDR3. This chain's CDR3 is CASSSQGGSEQYV. DNA of the CDR3: TGCGCCAGCAGCTCCCAGGGGGGCAGCGAGCAGTACGTC.

This clonotype was counted only a few times. V usage is TRBV7-9 and J usage is TRBJ2-3; D may be TRBD1 or TRBD2 (5 bases each). Germline assignment: CDR1 SEHNR and CDR2 FQNEAQ (reference sequence). CDR3 length equals 15 residues. V lost 6 bases and J lost 4, with 17 bases in between. The CDR3 region has the DNA TGTGCCAGCAGGCATATGGGGGAAACGGCAGATACGCAGTATTTT. It is translated as CASRHMGETADTQYF.